This TCR beta chain came from a study of blood T cell repertoires in COVID-19. The V end was cut by 1 base, the J end by 2 bases, with 8 bases between. The CDR3 runs 14 residues. Germline V gene data show CDR1 as LGHNA and CDR2 as YSLEER. Clones were read by immunoSEQ multiplex PCR, and TCRdb kept only the in-frame ones, dropping some. This table has tens of thousands of clones, more than 80% appearing once. The V call is TRBV4-3, the J call TRBJ1-1; D call uncertain. Sample: peripheral blood. This receptor was identified in a woman aged 70-85 years with acute or convalescent COVID-19. CDR3 amino acids: CASSQGYGNTEAFF. In nucleotides, the CDR3 is TGCGCCAGCAGCCAAGGTTACGGTAACACTGAAGCTTTCTTT.